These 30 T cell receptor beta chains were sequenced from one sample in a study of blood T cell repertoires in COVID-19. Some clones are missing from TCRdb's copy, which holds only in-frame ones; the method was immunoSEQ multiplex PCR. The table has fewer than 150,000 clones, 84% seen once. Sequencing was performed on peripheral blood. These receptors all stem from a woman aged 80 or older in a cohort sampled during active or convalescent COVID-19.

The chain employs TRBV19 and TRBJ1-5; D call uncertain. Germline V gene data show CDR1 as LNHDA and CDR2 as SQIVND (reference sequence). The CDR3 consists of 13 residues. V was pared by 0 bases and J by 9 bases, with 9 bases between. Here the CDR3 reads CASSIERDRPQHF. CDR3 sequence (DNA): TGTGCCAGTAGTATAGAACGCGATCGGCCCCAGCATTTT.

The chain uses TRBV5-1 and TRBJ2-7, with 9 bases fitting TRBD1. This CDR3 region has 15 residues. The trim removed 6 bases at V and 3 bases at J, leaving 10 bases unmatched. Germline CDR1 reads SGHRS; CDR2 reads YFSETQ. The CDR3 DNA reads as TGCGCCAGCACTAAATCCGGGACAGGGAGCTACGAGCAGTACTTC. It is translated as CASTKSGTGSYEQYF.

The CDR3 here is CASEGSYANNEQFF. DNA for the CDR3: TGTGCCAGCGAGGGTTCATACGCCAACAATGAGCAGTTCTTC. V is TRBV28 and J is TRBJ2-1, with D tentatively TRBD2 (5 bases). Germline V gives CDR1 MDHEN, CDR2 SYDVKM. The CDR3 totals 14 residues. Trimming left V 8 bases short and J 5 bases short, with 16 bases between.

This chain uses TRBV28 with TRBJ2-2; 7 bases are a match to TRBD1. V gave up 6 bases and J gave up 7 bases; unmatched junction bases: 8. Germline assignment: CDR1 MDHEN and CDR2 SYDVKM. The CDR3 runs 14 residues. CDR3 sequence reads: CASRRQGSVGELFF. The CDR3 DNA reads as TGTGCCAGCAGGCGACAGGGAAGTGTCGGGGAGCTGTTTTTT.

As DNA, the CDR3 is TGTGCCAGCAGCTTAGCTCTGGCAGGGCGACTGTATGGCTACACCTTC. Its translation is CASSLALAGRLYGYTF. The gene calls are TRBV7-2 and TRBJ1-2, with D maybe TRBD1 (5 bases). The ends were cut back, 0 bases at V and 5 bases at J, with 16 bases in the middle. In germline, CDR1 is SGHTA, CDR2 FQGNSA. CDR3 size: 16 residues.

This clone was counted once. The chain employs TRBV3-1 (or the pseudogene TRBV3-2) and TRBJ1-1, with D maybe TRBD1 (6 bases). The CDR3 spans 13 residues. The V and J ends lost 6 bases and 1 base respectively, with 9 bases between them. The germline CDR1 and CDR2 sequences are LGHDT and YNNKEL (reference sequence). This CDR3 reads CASSRGANTEAFF. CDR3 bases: TGTGCCAGCAGTCGGGGGGCGAACACTGAAGCTTTCTTT.

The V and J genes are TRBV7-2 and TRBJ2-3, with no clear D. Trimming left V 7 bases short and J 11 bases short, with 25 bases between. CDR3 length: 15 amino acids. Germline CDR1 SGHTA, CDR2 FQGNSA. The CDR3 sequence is CASTSSKSPQIKQYF. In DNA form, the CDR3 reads TGTGCCAGCACCTCCAGCAAGTCTCCACAGATCAAGCAGTATTTT.

As DNA, the CDR3 is TGCAGCGTTGAAATTTGGCAGGGAGGAGGAGAGACCCAGTACTTC. It specifies CSVEIWQGGGETQYF. The chain employs TRBV29-1 and TRBJ2-5; TRBD2 might be the D (6 bases). Germline values: CDR1 SQVTM, CDR2 ANQGSEA. Deletions cut 2 bases from V and 4 bases from J, with 17 bases between. CDR3 length: 15 residues.

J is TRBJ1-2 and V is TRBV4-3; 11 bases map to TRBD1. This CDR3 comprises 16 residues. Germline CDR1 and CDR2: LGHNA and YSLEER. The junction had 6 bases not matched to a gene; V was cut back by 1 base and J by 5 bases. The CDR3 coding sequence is TGCGCCAGCAGCCAAGGCTGGGGACAGGGGGGATATGGCTACACCTTC. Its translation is CASSQGWGQGGYGYTF.

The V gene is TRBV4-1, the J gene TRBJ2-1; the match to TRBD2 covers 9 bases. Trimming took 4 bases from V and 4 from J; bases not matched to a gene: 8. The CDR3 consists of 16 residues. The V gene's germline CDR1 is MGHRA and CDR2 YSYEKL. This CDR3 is CASSPSQRGVYNEQFF. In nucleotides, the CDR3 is TGCGCCAGCAGCCCCTCGCAGCGGGGGGTATACAATGAGCAGTTCTTC.

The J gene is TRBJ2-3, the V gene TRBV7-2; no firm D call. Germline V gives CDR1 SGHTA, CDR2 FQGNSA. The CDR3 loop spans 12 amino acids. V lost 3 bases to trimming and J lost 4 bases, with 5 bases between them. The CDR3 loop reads CASSFFADTQYF. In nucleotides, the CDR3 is TGTGCCAGCAGCTTCTTCGCAGATACGCAGTATTTT.

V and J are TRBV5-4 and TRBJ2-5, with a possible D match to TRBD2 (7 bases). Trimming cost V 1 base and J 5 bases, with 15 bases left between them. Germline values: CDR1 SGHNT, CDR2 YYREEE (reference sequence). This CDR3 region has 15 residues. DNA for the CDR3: TGTGCCAGCAGCTTGCCCACCGGGGGGCACGAGACCCAGTACTTC. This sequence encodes CASSLPTGGHETQYF. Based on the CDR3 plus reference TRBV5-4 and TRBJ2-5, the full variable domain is ETGVTQSPTHLIKTRGQQVTLRCSSQSGHNTVSWYQQALGQGPQFIFQYYREEENGRGNFPPRFSGLQFPNYSSELNVNALELDDSALYLCASSLPTGGHETQYFGPGTRLLVL.

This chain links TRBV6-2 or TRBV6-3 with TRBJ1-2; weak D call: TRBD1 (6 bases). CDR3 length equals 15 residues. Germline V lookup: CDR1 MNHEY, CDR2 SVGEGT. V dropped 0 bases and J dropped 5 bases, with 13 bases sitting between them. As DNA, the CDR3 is TGTGCCAGCAGTTACTCGATTGTACAGGGTTATGGCTACACCTTC. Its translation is CASSYSIVQGYGYTF.

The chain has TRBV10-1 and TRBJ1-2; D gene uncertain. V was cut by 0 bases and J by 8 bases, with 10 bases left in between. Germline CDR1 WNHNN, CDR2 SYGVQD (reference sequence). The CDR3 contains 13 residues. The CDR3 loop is CASSESLGGGYTF. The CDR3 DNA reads TGCGCCAGCAGTGAGTCGTTGGGCGGGGGCTACACCTTC.

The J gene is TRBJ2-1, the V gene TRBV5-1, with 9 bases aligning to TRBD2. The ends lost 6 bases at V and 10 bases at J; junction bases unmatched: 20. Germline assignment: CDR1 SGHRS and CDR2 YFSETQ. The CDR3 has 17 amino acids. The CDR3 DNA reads TGCGCCAGCACAATAGCGGGGGTTACCCCCTTACGCAGGGAGCAGTTCTTC. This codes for CASTIAGVTPLRREQFF.

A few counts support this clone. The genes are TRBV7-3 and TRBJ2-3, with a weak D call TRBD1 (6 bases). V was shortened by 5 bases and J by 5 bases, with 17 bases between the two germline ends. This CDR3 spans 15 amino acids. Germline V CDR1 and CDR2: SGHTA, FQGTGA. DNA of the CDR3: TGTGCCAGCAGCCCTGTGGGGGCGCAGGGAGATACGCAGTATTTT. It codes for CASSPVGAQGDTQYF.

The CDR3 loop reads CASSPRDPRDGYTF. The CDR3 DNA reads as TGCGCCAGCAGCCCGCGGGACCCTCGGGATGGCTACACCTTC. The rearrangement uses TRBV5-1 and TRBJ1-2; perhaps TRBD1 as D (5 bases). This CDR3 comprises 14 residues. Trimming removed 4 bases from V and 6 bases from J, with 16 bases in between. Germline V CDR1 and CDR2: SGHRS, YFSETQ.

Here the CDR3 DNA reads TGCGCCAGCAGCTTGAACCAGGCGCTGAACACTGAAGCTTTCTTT. Translated, it gives CASSLNQALNTEAFF. V and J are TRBV5-1 and TRBJ1-1; D remains unclear. The V end lost 1 base, the J end lost 0 bases, and 10 bases lay between the germline ends. CDR1 SGHRS and CDR2 YFSETQ come from the germline V gene. This CDR3 region has 15 residues.

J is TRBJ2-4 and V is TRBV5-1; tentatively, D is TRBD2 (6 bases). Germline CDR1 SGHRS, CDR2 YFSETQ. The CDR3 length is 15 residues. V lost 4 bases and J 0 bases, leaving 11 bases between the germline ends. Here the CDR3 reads CASSLLGLAKNIQYF. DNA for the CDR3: TGCGCCAGCAGCCTCCTGGGACTAGCCAAAAACATTCAGTACTTC.

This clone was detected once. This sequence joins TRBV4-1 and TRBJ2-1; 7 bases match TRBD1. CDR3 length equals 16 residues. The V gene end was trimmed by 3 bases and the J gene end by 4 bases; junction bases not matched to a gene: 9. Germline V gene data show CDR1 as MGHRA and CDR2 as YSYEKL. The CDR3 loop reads CASSQGDSSKYNEQFF. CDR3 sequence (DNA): TGCGCCAGCAGCCAGGGGGACAGCAGCAAGTACAATGAGCAGTTCTTC.

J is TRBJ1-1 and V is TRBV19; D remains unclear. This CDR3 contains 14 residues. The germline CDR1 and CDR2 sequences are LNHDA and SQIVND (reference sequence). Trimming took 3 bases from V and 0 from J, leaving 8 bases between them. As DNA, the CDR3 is TGTGCCAGTAGTATTGGCAACATGAACACTGAAGCTTTCTTT. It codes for CASSIGNMNTEAFF.

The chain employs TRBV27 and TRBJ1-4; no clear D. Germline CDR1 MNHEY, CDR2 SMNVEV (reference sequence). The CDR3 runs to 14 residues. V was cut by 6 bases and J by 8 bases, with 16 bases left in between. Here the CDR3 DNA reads TGTGCCAGCAGCCAACAAGGAGTTGGAGAAAAACTGTTTTTT. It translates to CASSQQGVGEKLFF.

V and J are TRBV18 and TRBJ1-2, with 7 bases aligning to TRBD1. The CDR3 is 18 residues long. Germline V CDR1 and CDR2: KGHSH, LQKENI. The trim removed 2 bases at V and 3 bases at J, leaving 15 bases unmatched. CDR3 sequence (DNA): TGTGCCAGCTCACCATTGAGACAGGGCCCTGCCGCGGACTATGGCTACACCTTC. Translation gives CASSPLRQGPAADYGYTF.

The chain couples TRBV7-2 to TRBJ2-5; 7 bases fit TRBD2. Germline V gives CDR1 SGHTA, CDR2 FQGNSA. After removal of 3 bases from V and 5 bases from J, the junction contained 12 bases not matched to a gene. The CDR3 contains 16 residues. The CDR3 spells CASSFNTGTTLETQYF. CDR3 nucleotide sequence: TGTGCCAGCAGCTTTAACACCGGGACTACCCTCGAGACCCAGTACTTC.

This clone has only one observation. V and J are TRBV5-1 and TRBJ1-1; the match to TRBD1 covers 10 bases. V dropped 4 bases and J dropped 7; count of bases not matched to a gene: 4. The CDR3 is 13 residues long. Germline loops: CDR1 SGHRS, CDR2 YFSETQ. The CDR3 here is CASSGTGEDEAFF. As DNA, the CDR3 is TGCGCCAGCAGCGGGACAGGGGAGGATGAAGCTTTCTTT.

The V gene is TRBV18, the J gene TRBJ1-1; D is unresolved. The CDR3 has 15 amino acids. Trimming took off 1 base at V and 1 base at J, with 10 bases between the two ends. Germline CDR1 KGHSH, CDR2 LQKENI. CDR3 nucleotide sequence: TGTGCCAGCTCACCACAAGTCTCAGAGAACACTGAAGCTTTCTTT. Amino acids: CASSPQVSENTEAFF.

For the CDR3, the DNA is TGCGCCAGCAGCCCTGAAGACAGGGTTATACGTGGCTACACCTTC. It encodes CASSPEDRVIRGYTF. The chain couples TRBV5-1 to TRBJ1-2, with 7 positions matching TRBD1. The CDR3 length is 15 residues. Germline assignment: CDR1 SGHRS and CDR2 YFSETQ. V was clipped by 4 bases and J by 7 bases; unmatched bases: 13.

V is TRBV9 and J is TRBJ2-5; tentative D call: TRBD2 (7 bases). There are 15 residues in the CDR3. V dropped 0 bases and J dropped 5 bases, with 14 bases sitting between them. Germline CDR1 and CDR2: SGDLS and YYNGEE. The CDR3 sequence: CASSVEGGTWETQYF. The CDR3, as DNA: TGTGCCAGCAGCGTAGAGGGGGGGACATGGGAGACCCAGTACTTC.

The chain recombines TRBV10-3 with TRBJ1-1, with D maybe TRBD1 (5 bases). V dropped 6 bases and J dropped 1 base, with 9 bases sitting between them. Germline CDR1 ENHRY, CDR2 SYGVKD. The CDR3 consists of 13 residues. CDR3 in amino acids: CAIRDMGNTEAFF. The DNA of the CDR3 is TGTGCCATCAGGGACATGGGGAACACTGAAGCTTTCTTT.

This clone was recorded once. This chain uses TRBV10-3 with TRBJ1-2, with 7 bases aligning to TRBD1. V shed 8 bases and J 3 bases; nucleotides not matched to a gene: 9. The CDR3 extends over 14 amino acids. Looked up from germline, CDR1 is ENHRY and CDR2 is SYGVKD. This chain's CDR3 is CAILSNTGDYGYTF. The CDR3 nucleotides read TGTGCCATCCTCTCAAATACAGGGGACTATGGCTACACCTTC.